Each of the 21 T cell receptor beta chains below was sequenced from the same sample in a study of PD-L1 blockade in urothelial cancer. The data were produced by immunoSEQ multiplex PCR, yet TCRdb's version contains in-frame clones alone and is incomplete. This sample carries 120,000 or so clones, roughly 86% of them seen once, and the ten largest clones take 2% to 2.5%. Time point noted: peripheral blood 6 weeks after treatment start. The specimen comprised PBMCs, sampled around atezolizumab (anti-PD-L1) treatment. Every receptor here comes from a man aged 45-60 years with urothelial cancer.

The rearrangement links TRBV28 to TRBJ2-3; no clear D. This CDR3 has 11 amino acids. Germline values: CDR1 MDHEN, CDR2 SYDVKM. The V end lost 3 bases, the J end lost 10 bases, and 8 bases lay between the germline ends. The CDR3, as DNA: TGTGCCAGCAGTTTTGAGAGATCGCAGTATTTT. Its protein is CASSFERSQYF.

The chain links TRBV18 to TRBJ2-1, with 7 bases identical to TRBD2. V was clipped by 3 bases and J by 6 bases; unmatched bases: 11. This CDR3 is 16 amino acids long. CDR1 is KGHSH and CDR2 is LQKENI in the germline V gene. The CDR3 DNA reads TGTGCCAGCTCACCGTGGGCGGGAGCGGGAAGCAATGAGCAGTTCTTC. Its protein is CASSPWAGAGSNEQFF.

The chain links TRBV2 to TRBJ2-3; tentatively, D is TRBD2 (6 bases). The CDR3 is made up of 13 amino acids. CDR1 and CDR2 (germline): SNHLY, FYNNEI. Trimming removed 8 bases from V and 1 base from J, with 10 bases in between. CDR3 DNA: TGTGCCAGCCGGGACTTACGCACAGATACGCAGTATTTT. Encoded protein: CASRDLRTDTQYF.

V usage is TRBV7-9 and J usage is TRBJ1-4; 10 bases agree with TRBD1. Germline CDR1 and CDR2: SEHNR and FQNEAQ (reference sequence). The CDR3 extends over 16 amino acids. Losses at the gene ends were 1 base for V and 4 bases for J; bases not matched to a gene: 3. CDR3: CASSLGQGAFNEKLFF. CDR3 bases: TGTGCCAGCAGCTTAGGACAGGGGGCGTTTAATGAAAAACTGTTTTTT. Using reference TRBV7-9 and TRBJ1-4 for the parts outside the CDR3, the full variable domain is DTGVSQNPRHKITKRGQNVTFRCDPISEHNRLYWYRQTLGQGPEFLTYFQNEAQLEKSRLLSDRFSAERPKGSFSTLEIQRTEQGDSAMYLCASSLGQGAFNEKLFFGSGTQLSVL.

In this sample, this clone turned up a few times. The CDR3 loop reads CATSRDNANNEQFF. The CDR3 bases are TGTGCCACCAGCAGAGATAATGCTAACAATGAGCAGTTCTTC. The chain carries TRBV15 and TRBJ2-1; D gene uncertain. Deletions cut 0 bases from V and 5 bases from J, with 8 bases between. Germline loops: CDR1 LNHNV, CDR2 YYDKDF (reference sequence). CDR3 length: 14 residues.

The chain recombines TRBV7-9 with TRBJ2-7; 8 bases are shared with TRBD2. Per the germline V gene, CDR1 is SEHNR and CDR2 is FQNEAQ (reference sequence). After removal of 5 bases from V and 7 bases from J, the junction contained 16 bases not matched to a gene. The CDR3 runs to 16 residues. The CDR3 sequence: CASSLHLASGLLEQYF. The DNA of the CDR3 is TGTGCCAGCAGCCTACATCTAGCTAGCGGGCTCCTGGAGCAGTACTTC.

The chain is built from TRBV7-9 and TRBJ2-7; TRBD2 aligns across 12 bases. Germline-derived CDR1 and CDR2 are SEHNR and FQNEAQ (reference sequence). The ends lost 4 bases at V and 2 bases at J; junction bases unmatched: 6. The CDR3 totals 16 residues. CDR3 amino acids: CASSSSRLAGAYEQYF. The CDR3 nucleotides are TGTGCCAGCAGCTCTAGTCGACTAGCGGGAGCCTACGAGCAGTACTTC.

V is TRBV18 and J is TRBJ2-7, with a tentative D call TRBD1 (6 bases). Per the germline V gene, CDR1 is KGHSH and CDR2 is LQKENI. The CDR3 loop spans 13 amino acids. The V and J ends lost 3 bases and 1 base respectively, with 7 bases between them. CDR3: CASSPQGSYEQYF. DNA of the CDR3: TGTGCCAGCTCACCTCAGGGGTCCTACGAGCAGTACTTC.

The rearrangement joins TRBV28 to TRBJ2-3; 12 bases fit TRBD2. CDR1 and CDR2 from the germline V gene are MDHEN and SYDVKM. The ends lost 10 bases at V and 1 base at J; junction bases unmatched: 9. This CDR3 has 16 amino acids. The CDR3 DNA is TGTGCCATTAGACCCCCTAGCGGGGGGGGCACAGATACGCAGTATTTT. Protein: CAIRPPSGGGTDTQYF.

This chain joins TRBV12-5 and TRBJ2-7; 9 bases match TRBD1. This CDR3 contains 13 residues. Trimming removed 1 base from V and 6 bases from J; junction bases left unmatched: 1. The germline V gene encodes CDR1 LGHNT and CDR2 FRNRAP. CDR3 sequence reads: CASGLGQGGEQYF. The CDR3, as DNA: TGTGCTAGTGGTTTGGGACAGGGGGGCGAGCAGTACTTC.

This chain connects TRBV7-6 to TRBJ2-7; 8 nucleotides match TRBD1. This CDR3 spans 14 amino acids. Germline CDR1 SGHVS, CDR2 FNYEAQ. Trimming took 5 bases from V and 1 from J; bases not matched to a gene: 4. CDR3 amino acids: CASSPGQASYEQYF. DNA of the CDR3: TGTGCCAGCAGCCCGGGACAGGCGTCCTACGAGCAGTACTTC.

This chain joins TRBV18 and TRBJ2-5; a possible D gene is TRBD2 (6 bases). Germline V gene data show CDR1 as KGHSH and CDR2 as LQKENI. Between the trimmed V and J ends, which lost 2 bases and 7 bases, there was a span of 14 bases. The CDR3 runs to 14 residues. The DNA for the CDR3 is TGTGCCAGCTCACCAGCCCACCCCGGGGGGACCCAGTACTTC. Its protein is CASSPAHPGGTQYF.

This clone appeared a single time. V is TRBV5-4 and J is TRBJ1-3, with D hard to call. The V end lost 2 bases, the J end lost 0 bases, and 12 bases lay between the germline ends. The V gene's germline CDR1 is SGHNT and CDR2 YYREEE (reference sequence). This CDR3 is 16 amino acids long. CDR3 DNA: TGTGCCAGCAGCTTTCTAGGCCCGTACTCTGGAAACACCATATATTTT. It yields the protein CASSFLGPYSGNTIYF.

This chain links TRBV6-5 with TRBJ1-5, with a possible D match to TRBD1 (6 bases). This CDR3 is 15 amino acids long. From germline, CDR1 is MNHEY and CDR2 SVGAGI. V lost 4 bases, J lost 9 bases, and 19 bases lay in between. The CDR3 loop is CASSLGGATGWPQHF. Written as DNA, the CDR3 is TGTGCCAGCAGTTTGGGGGGGGCGACCGGGTGGCCCCAGCATTTT.

This clone was seen a handful of times. Being one base from a much bigger clone, this may be a read error. The chain combines TRBV28 with TRBJ1-1; D is unresolved. The V gene lost 6 bases and the J gene lost 2 bases, with 4 bases spanning the gap. Germline CDR1 MDHEN, CDR2 SYDVKM. The CDR3 extends over 11 amino acids. The CDR3: CASRQNTEAFF. The CDR3, as DNA: TGTGCCAGCAGACAAAACACTGAAGCTTTCTTT.

The chain combines TRBV19 with TRBJ1-4; D is unresolved. The CDR3 covers 15 residues. Germline CDR1 is LNHDA and CDR2 is SQIVND (reference sequence). Trimming pared 7 bases from V and 7 bases from J, leaving 19 bases between. In nucleotides, the CDR3 is TGTGCCAGTACCCAAGGATACAGTCCATTTGAAAAACTGTTTTTT. Encoded protein: CASTQGYSPFEKLFF.

The chain uses TRBV5-1 and TRBJ2-1; 9 bases are shared with TRBD1. The junction had 7 bases not matched to a gene; V was cut back by 1 base and J by 8 bases. Germline V gene sequence: CDR1 SGHRS, CDR2 YFSETQ. This CDR3 is built from 15 residues. CDR3 in DNA: TGCGCCAGCAGCTTGAGACAGGGGGGTTTGCATGAGCAGTTCTTC. Protein: CASSLRQGGLHEQFF.

V is TRBV10-2 and J is TRBJ2-1; the D gene is possibly TRBD2 (6 bases). The V and J ends lost 10 bases and 0 bases respectively, with 16 bases between them. CDR3 length equals 15 residues. CDR1 is WSHSY and CDR2 is SAAADI in the germline V gene. The CDR3 region is CATRRGTGSYNEQFF. CDR3 sequence (DNA): TGCGCCACCCGCAGAGGGACTGGCTCCTACAATGAGCAGTTCTTC.

The CDR3 DNA sequence: TGTGCCATACTAGCGGGGATGGGAAATGAGCAGTTCTTC. Translation: CAILAGMGNEQFF. The rearrangement links TRBV10-3 to TRBJ2-1; 10 bases line up with TRBD2. Germline V gene lookup returns CDR1 ENHRY and CDR2 SYGVKD. The junction had 6 bases not matched to a gene; V was cut back by 9 bases and J by 7 bases. This CDR3 contains 13 residues.

The V call is TRBV11-2, the J call TRBJ2-3; perhaps TRBD2 as D (5 bases). Trimming removed 6 bases from V and 2 bases from J, with 18 bases in between. The germline V gene has CDR1 SGHAT and CDR2 FQNNGV. The CDR3 extends over 16 amino acids. This CDR3 reads CASRTVGRANTDTQYF. The CDR3, as DNA: TGTGCCAGCAGAACAGTTGGGCGGGCCAACACAGATACGCAGTATTTT.

The chain has TRBV18 and TRBJ2-5, with 8 bases matching TRBD2. The CDR3 runs 14 residues. Unmatched junction bases numbered 4, after V lost 3 bases and J lost 4 bases. Germline V CDR1 and CDR2: KGHSH, LQKENI. The CDR3 spells CASSPGLGGETQYF. CDR3 in DNA: TGTGCCAGCTCACCGGGACTAGGAGGAGAGACCCAGTACTTC.